One and the same sample provided the 30 T cell receptor beta chains below, sequenced in a study of cytomegalovirus exposure and HLA in healthy donors. PCR amplification relied on 60 Vbeta primers (plus 13 Jbeta primers). Sequencing was performed with immunoSEQ multiplex PCR; in TCRdb, only in-frame clones are kept and a portion is missing. The sample consists of under 150,000 clones, 81% of them appearing once. The sequenced sample was PBMCs. These receptors all come from a woman aged 40 to 50 in good health and CMV-seropositive.

The chain carries TRBV15 and TRBJ1-6; 9 nucleotides align to TRBD1. The CDR3 loop spans 15 amino acids. The germline CDR1 and CDR2 sequences are LNHNV and YYDKDF (reference sequence). V trimming: 3 bases; J trimming: 8 bases; junction bases outside the gene matches: 5. DNA of the CDR3: TGTGCCACCAGCAGGGGGAGGGACAGGGATTCACCCCTCCACTTT. It codes for CATSRGRDRDSPLHF.

The CDR3 sequence is CASSLGQENTIYF. The CDR3 region has the DNA TGCGCCAGCAGCTTGGGGCAGGAAAACACCATATATTTT. This rearrangement joins TRBV5-1 to TRBJ1-3; D uncertain. CDR1 SGHRS and CDR2 YFSETQ come from the germline V gene. The CDR3 totals 13 residues. Trimming removed 0 bases at V and 6 bases at J, with 7 bases between.

The V call is TRBV5-6, the J call TRBJ2-3; TRBD2 matches 7 bases. Germline assignment: CDR1 SGHDT and CDR2 YYEEEE. V trimming: 3 bases; J trimming: 2 bases; junction bases outside the gene matches: 6. The CDR3 consists of 15 residues. CDR3 sequence (DNA): TGTGCCAGCAGCTATCGGGACTACCCCACAGATACGCAGTATTTT. Its translation: CASSYRDYPTDTQYF.

The rearrangement links TRBV19 to TRBJ1-1; D gene unclear. The CDR3 is made up of 12 amino acids. The ends were cut back, 1 base at V and 7 bases at J, with 7 bases in the middle. The V gene's germline CDR1 is LNHDA and CDR2 SQIVND (reference sequence). As DNA, the CDR3 is TGTGCCAGTAGTATAGGGGGAGGTGAAGCTTTCTTT. Residues: CASSIGGGEAFF.

The rearrangement links TRBV19 to TRBJ2-1; D may be TRBD1 (5 bases). V lost 8 bases and J 6 bases, leaving 8 bases between the germline ends. CDR3 length: 11 residues. Per germline, CDR1 LNHDA and CDR2 SQIVND (reference sequence). CDR3 residues: CASATVNEQFF. The DNA of the CDR3 is TGTGCCAGTGCGACAGTCAATGAGCAGTTCTTC.

The CDR3 loop reads CASSFGTSGETQYF. The CDR3 coding sequence is TGTGCCAGCAGTTTCGGGACTAGCGGAGAGACCCAGTACTTC. The rearrangement links TRBV7-9 to TRBJ2-5; TRBD2 agrees at 11 bases. Per germline, CDR1 SEHNR and CDR2 FQNEAQ (reference sequence). The trim removed 6 bases at V and 4 bases at J, leaving 4 bases unmatched. The CDR3 is 14 amino acids.

The chain uses TRBV29-1 and TRBJ2-2; 7 nucleotides match TRBD2. The CDR3 has 13 residues. CDR1 SQVTM and CDR2 ANQGSEA come from the germline V gene. V dropped 7 bases and J dropped 5; count of bases not matched to a gene: 7. CDR3 sequence: CSARIGGTGELFF. For the CDR3, the DNA is TGCAGCGCCCGGATCGGGGGGACCGGGGAGCTGTTTTTT.

CDR3 nucleotide sequence: TGCGCCAGCAGCTTGGCCCGGGGACAGTCGAACACCATATATTTT. Residues: CASSLARGQSNTIYF. The chain joins TRBV5-1 to TRBJ1-3, with 7 positions matching TRBD1. Losses at the gene ends were 0 bases for V and 7 bases for J; bases not matched to a gene: 7. The length of the CDR3 is 15 residues. The V gene's germline CDR1 is SGHRS and CDR2 YFSETQ.

The chain recombines TRBV19 with TRBJ1-2, with D possibly TRBD1 on 6 matching bases. Germline CDR1 and CDR2: LNHDA and SQIVND (reference sequence). Trimming took off 7 bases at V and 3 bases at J, with 12 bases between the two ends. There are 13 residues in the CDR3. CDR3 coding DNA: TGTGCCAGTACCAGGGACACTTACTATGGCTACACCTTC. Protein product: CASTRDTYYGYTF. The entire variable domain, with the rest obtained from reference TRBV19 and TRBJ1-2, is as follows: DGGITQSPKYLFRKEGQNVTLSCEQNLNHDAMYWYRQDPGQGLRLIYYSQIVNDFQKGDIAEGYSVSREKKESFPLTVTSAQKNPTAFYLCASTRDTYYGYTFGSGTRLTVV.

The chain has TRBV5-4 and TRBJ2-7; TRBD2 aligns across 8 bases. This CDR3 comprises 15 residues. Germline V lookup: CDR1 SGHNT, CDR2 YYREEE (reference sequence). Unmatched junction bases numbered 8, after V lost 4 bases and J lost 2 bases. This chain's CDR3 is CASSKPGLDAYEQYF. The CDR3 region has the DNA TGTGCCAGCAGCAAACCGGGACTAGATGCCTACGAGCAGTACTTC.

The sample holds one count of this clone. This chain connects TRBV5-1 to TRBJ2-7, with 8 nucleotides matching TRBD2. The germline V gene encodes CDR1 SGHRS and CDR2 YFSETQ. This CDR3 region has 15 residues. The V gene end was trimmed by 0 bases and the J gene end by 3 bases; junction bases not matched to a gene: 5. DNA for the CDR3: TGCGCCAGCAGCTTGGTCCTAGCGGGTGACTACGAGCAGTACTTC. It yields the protein CASSLVLAGDYEQYF.

This chain connects TRBV2 to TRBJ1-1, with D unresolved. The CDR3 sequence is 10 residues long. Trimming cost V 0 bases and J 10 bases, with 3 bases left between them. The germline V gene encodes CDR1 SNHLY and CDR2 FYNNEI. For the CDR3, the DNA is TGTGCCAGCAGTGAAGCCTCAGCTTTCTTT. Its translation: CASSEASAFF.

This chain joins TRBV18 and TRBJ2-7, with 7 bases fitting TRBD1. CDR1 and CDR2 from the germline V gene are KGHSH and LQKENI. The CDR3 length is 12 residues. V dropped 6 bases and J dropped 7; count of bases not matched to a gene: 6. The CDR3 sequence: CASSPSDREQYF. The CDR3 region has the DNA TGTGCCAGCTCGCCCTCGGACAGGGAGCAGTACTTC. Based on the CDR3 plus reference TRBV18 and TRBJ2-7, the full variable domain is NAGVMQNPRHLVRRRGQEARLRCSPMKGHSHVYWYRQLPEEGLKFMVYLQKENIIDESGMPKERFSAEFPKEGPSILRIQQVVRGDSAAYFCASSPSDREQYFGPGTRLTVT.

This rearrangement joins TRBV7-2 to TRBJ1-1, with a weak D call TRBD1 (6 bases). In germline, CDR1 is SGHTA, CDR2 FQGNSA. V lost 0 bases and J lost 6, with 14 bases in between. CDR3 length equals 15 residues. The CDR3 reads CASSLAPLGGPEAFF. CDR3 bases: TGTGCCAGCAGCTTAGCCCCTCTCGGGGGGCCTGAAGCTTTCTTT.

The rearrangement joins TRBV7-2 to TRBJ1-6; 7 nucleotides match TRBD1. The junction had 2 bases not matched to a gene; V was cut back by 5 bases and J by 4 bases. Germline V lookup: CDR1 SGHTA, CDR2 FQGNSA. This CDR3 has 14 residues. In DNA, the CDR3 is TGTGCCAGCAGCCAACAGGGGTATAATTCACCCCTCCACTTT. It codes for CASSQQGYNSPLHF.

The gene calls are TRBV29-1 and TRBJ1-1; tentative D call: TRBD1 (5 bases). The V end lost 3 bases, the J end lost 3 bases, and 11 bases lay between the germline ends. This CDR3 contains 13 residues. Germline V gene sequence: CDR1 SQVTM, CDR2 ANQGSEA. The CDR3 sequence is CSVEGGGDTEAFF. CDR3 nucleotide sequence: TGCAGCGTTGAGGGGGGTGGGGACACTGAAGCTTTCTTT.

The chain combines TRBV30 with TRBJ2-1; 7 bases map to TRBD2. The germline V gene encodes CDR1 GTSNPN and CDR2 SVGIG (reference sequence). V dropped 5 bases and J dropped 4; count of bases not matched to a gene: 11. The CDR3 extends over 15 amino acids. The CDR3 DNA sequence: TGTGCCTGGCGCCCGGGGCTAGCGGTATACAATGAGCAGTTCTTC. It codes for CAWRPGLAVYNEQFF. Together with reference TRBV30 and TRBJ2-1, the CDR3 gives the full variable domain: SQTIHQWPATLVQPVGSPLSLECTVEGTSNPNLYWYRQAAGRGLQLLFYSVGIGQISSEVPQNLSASRPQDRQFILSSKKLLLSDSGFYLCAWRPGLAVYNEQFFGPGTRLTVL.

This chain uses TRBV2 with TRBJ2-1; 10 bases agree with TRBD1. The V segment lost 6 bases and the J segment 7 bases; nucleotides outside the gene matches: 6. The germline CDR1 and CDR2 sequences are SNHLY and FYNNEI. CDR3 length equals 14 residues. CDR3: CASRVGQGLNEQFF. In DNA form, the CDR3 reads TGTGCCAGCAGGGTGGGACAGGGGCTGAATGAGCAGTTCTTC.

The chain joins TRBV19 to TRBJ2-4; D perhaps matches TRBD1 (5 bases). Germline V lookup: CDR1 LNHDA, CDR2 SQIVND (reference sequence). V was trimmed by 4 bases and J by 8 bases, leaving 15 bases between them. This CDR3 contains 14 residues. The CDR3 region has the DNA TGTGCCAGTAGTAACCGTCAGGGATGGGACATTCAGTACTTC. This translates into CASSNRQGWDIQYF. Drawing the rest from reference TRBV19 and TRBJ2-4, the complete variable domain is DGGITQSPKYLFRKEGQNVTLSCEQNLNHDAMYWYRQDPGQGLRLIYYSQIVNDFQKGDIAEGYSVSREKKESFPLTVTSAQKNPTAFYLCASSNRQGWDIQYFGAGTRLSVL.

The J gene is TRBJ2-7, the V gene TRBV28; weak D call: TRBD2 (7 bases). V lost 2 bases and J 0 bases, leaving 14 bases between the germline ends. CDR1 and CDR2 from the germline V gene are MDHEN and SYDVKM. The CDR3 sequence is 16 residues long. The CDR3 here is CASSLGGARSSYEQYF. The CDR3 region has the DNA TGTGCCAGCAGTTTAGGGGGGGCCCGGAGCTCCTACGAGCAGTACTTC.

The chain links TRBV6-5 to TRBJ1-2; 9 positions agree with TRBD1. Trimming removed 0 bases from V and 8 bases from J; junction bases left unmatched: 7. CDR1 is MNHEY and CDR2 is SVGAGI in the germline V gene. The CDR3 spans 15 residues. In DNA, the CDR3 is TGTGCCAGCAGTTACTCGAAGGACAGGGGCTACGGCTACACCTTC. As protein: CASSYSKDRGYGYTF.

V is TRBV5-1 and J is TRBJ2-1, with a weak D call TRBD2 (6 bases). Deletions cut 4 bases from V and 4 bases from J, with 12 bases between. The germline CDR1 and CDR2 sequences are SGHRS and YFSETQ. The CDR3 sequence is 14 residues long. The CDR3 sequence is CASSSRLVYNEQFF. The CDR3 region has the DNA TGCGCCAGCAGCAGTAGACTAGTTTACAATGAGCAGTTCTTC.

The gene calls are TRBV6-5 and TRBJ2-1; 8 bases match TRBD1. The V gene end was trimmed by 4 bases and the J gene end by 5 bases; junction bases not matched to a gene: 10. Germline CDR1 is MNHEY and CDR2 is SVGAGI. The CDR3 is 16 residues long. In nucleotides, the CDR3 is TGTGCCAGCAGTTTCGGGCGGGACAGGAGGAACAATGAGCAGTTCTTC. Translating gives CASSFGRDRRNNEQFF.

This clone was seen only a few times. J is TRBJ1-5 and V is TRBV7-2; 11 nucleotides agree with TRBD1. After removal of 4 bases from V and 2 bases from J, the junction contained 4 bases not matched to a gene. The V gene's germline CDR1 is SGHTA and CDR2 FQGNSA. This CDR3 is 16 amino acids long. The CDR3: CASSWTGGAGNQPQHF. The CDR3 DNA is TGTGCCAGCAGCTGGACAGGGGGCGCGGGCAATCAGCCCCAGCATTTT.

Details on this clone: The junction differs from germline at one of its ends, possibly a read error. V usage is TRBV7-7 and J usage is TRBJ2-2; TRBD2 agrees at 8 bases. The CDR3 runs to 15 residues. Germline V CDR1 and CDR2: SSHAT, FNYEAQ (reference sequence). CDR3 residues: CASSTSGGRTGELFF. CDR3 nucleotide sequence: TGTGCTAGCAGCACCTCGGGAGGGCGGACCGGGGAGCTGTTTTTT.

In this sample, this clone turned up a few times. This chain uses TRBV6-6 with TRBJ1-1; D gene uncertain. CDR1 is MNHNY and CDR2 is SVGAGI in the germline V gene (reference sequence). The V gene lost 5 bases and the J gene lost 1 base, with 5 bases spanning the gap. The CDR3 extends over 12 amino acids. This CDR3 is CASSRENTEAFF. Written as DNA, the CDR3 is TGTGCCAGCAGTCGGGAGAACACTGAAGCTTTCTTT.

The chain links TRBV7-3 to TRBJ2-1, with 7 bases identical to TRBD1. The J segment lost 7 bases and the V segment lost 5 bases, leaving 14 bases of the junction unmatched. CDR1 SGHTA and CDR2 FQGTGA come from the germline V gene. CDR3 size: 16 residues. The CDR3 nucleotides read TGTGCCAGCAGCCCCCGGACAGGCAAGGGTACAAATGAGCAGTTCTTC. Translation: CASSPRTGKGTNEQFF.

This sequence joins TRBV7-3 and TRBJ1-2, with a tentative D call TRBD1 (5 bases). V was trimmed by 2 bases and J by 8 bases, leaving 15 bases between them. The CDR3 extends over 14 amino acids. Germline assignment: CDR1 SGHTA and CDR2 FQGTGA. The CDR3 nucleotides read TGTGCCAGCAGCTTATTTCCAGGGTGGGGCGGCTACACCTTC. Protein product: CASSLFPGWGGYTF.

The chain has TRBV19 and TRBJ2-1, with 12 bases matching TRBD2. CDR3 length equals 14 residues. V lost 7 bases to trimming and J lost 3 bases; unmatched junction nucleotides: 1. Germline V CDR1 and CDR2: LNHDA, SQIVND (reference sequence). CDR3: CASTTSGSYNEQFF. The CDR3 DNA reads TGTGCCAGTACGACTAGCGGGAGCTACAATGAGCAGTTCTTC.

This rearrangement joins TRBV2 to TRBJ2-7; 7 bases fit TRBD2. Germline V lookup: CDR1 SNHLY, CDR2 FYNNEI. CDR3 size: 15 residues. V shed 6 bases, J shed 2 bases, and the junction held 10 bases outside the gene matches. The CDR3 DNA is TGTGCCAGCAGCGATTCCGGGACTATCACCTACGAGCAGTACTTC. Translating gives CASSDSGTITYEQYF.